This passage covers 14 T cell receptor beta chains from one sample sequenced in a study of T cell responses to AZD1222 COVID-19 vaccine. The repertoire was sequenced with immunoSEQ multiplex PCR; TCRdb's copy has only in-frame clones and lacks some. Among 40,000 to 60,000 clones listed, about 86% were seen once. Sequencing was performed on peripheral blood, taken 28 days after the second AZD1222 dose. The receptors here all came from an adult who received the AZD1222 COVID-19 vaccine.

This clone was picked up one time. The chain recombines TRBV24-1 with TRBJ2-1; 14 bases are a match to TRBD2. Germline V CDR1 and CDR2: KGHDR, SFDVKD. CDR3 length equals 19 residues. V trimming: 5 bases; J trimming: 2 bases; junction bases outside the gene matches: 10. The CDR3 here is CATSGYTGTSGSPYNEQFF. The CDR3 DNA reads as TGTGCCACCAGTGGTTATACCGGGACTAGCGGGAGTCCCTACAATGAGCAGTTCTTC.

The V gene is TRBV5-1, the J gene TRBJ2-7; no definite D call. This CDR3 has 14 amino acids. The V gene's germline CDR1 is SGHRS and CDR2 YFSETQ. V lost 2 bases to trimming and J lost 3 bases, with 12 bases between them. In DNA, the CDR3 is TGCGCCAGCAGCTTCCAACAGCCCGGCTACGAGCAGTACTTC. Translated, it gives CASSFQQPGYEQYF.

The chain carries TRBV7-6 and TRBJ2-1, with 9 bases aligning to TRBD1. The CDR3 consists of 18 residues. CDR1 SGHVS and CDR2 FNYEAQ come from the germline V gene. Losses at the gene ends were 5 bases for V and 4 bases for J; bases not matched to a gene: 15. DNA for the CDR3: TGTGCCAGCAGCGAAAGTACCGGGACAGGGCATGCTTACAATGAGCAGTTCTTC. It encodes CASSESTGTGHAYNEQFF.

The rearrangement links TRBV5-4 to TRBJ2-7; tentatively, D is TRBD1 or TRBD2 (5 bases each). The V end was cut by 1 base, the J end by 7 bases, with 15 bases between. Germline V gene data show CDR1 as SGHNT and CDR2 as YYREEE (reference sequence). CDR3 length: 14 residues. The CDR3 here is CASSLPGPGREQYF. The CDR3 DNA reads TGTGCCAGCAGCTTGCCTGGGCCAGGGAGAGAGCAGTACTTC.

This clone was picked up a small number of times. The V and J genes are TRBV7-7 and TRBJ1-3; a possible D gene is TRBD1 (6 bases). This CDR3 is 16 amino acids long. CDR1 is SSHAT and CDR2 is FNYEAQ in the germline V gene (reference sequence). Trimming removed 5 bases from V and 0 bases from J, with 14 bases in between. The CDR3 reads CASSRSVTGSGNTIYF. In DNA, the CDR3 is TGTGCCAGCAGCCGATCGGTGACAGGCTCTGGAAACACCATATATTTT.

This clone was seen more than once but under ten times. The chain uses TRBV3-1 (or the pseudogene TRBV3-2) and TRBJ1-1; TRBD1 might be the D (6 bases). Germline CDR1 reads LGHDT; CDR2 reads YNNKEL (reference sequence). Trimming stripped 4 bases from V and 1 base from J, with 10 bases between. The CDR3 sequence is 14 residues long. The CDR3: CASSLGGGNTEAFF. The CDR3 region has the DNA TGTGCCAGCAGCCTAGGGGGGGGGAACACTGAAGCTTTCTTT.

V and J are TRBV10-3 and TRBJ2-7; TRBD2 aligns across 10 bases. J lost 4 bases, V lost 6 bases, and 6 bases had no gene match. This CDR3 is 14 amino acids long. Germline-derived CDR1 and CDR2 are ENHRY and SYGVKD. DNA of the CDR3: TGTGCCATCAGAACCGGGACTAGCGTGTACGAGCAGTACTTC. It encodes CAIRTGTSVYEQYF.

The chain joins TRBV27 to TRBJ2-3; 7 bases are shared with TRBD1. The CDR3 spans 13 residues. Germline CDR1 reads MNHEY; CDR2 reads SMNVEV (reference sequence). V dropped 8 bases and J dropped 2; count of bases not matched to a gene: 4. The CDR3 reads CASLDRATDTQYF. The CDR3 DNA reads TGTGCCAGCCTCGACAGGGCCACAGATACGCAGTATTTT.

The chain is built from TRBV6-5 and TRBJ2-1; D uncertain. The CDR3 length is 14 residues. The germline CDR1 and CDR2 sequences are MNHEY and SVGAGI. V was shortened by 0 bases and J by 10 bases, with 13 bases between the two germline ends. The CDR3 region has the DNA TGTGCCAGCAGTTACTCGCAAACTCTGGGAGAGCAGTTCTTC. Protein product: CASSYSQTLGEQFF.

This chain links TRBV3-1 (or the pseudogene TRBV3-2) with TRBJ2-7; 7 bases fit TRBD1. Germline V gene sequence: CDR1 LGHDT, CDR2 YNNKEL (reference sequence). V was pared by 0 bases and J by 2 bases, with 7 bases of the junction left unmatched. The CDR3 runs to 16 residues. The CDR3 reads CASSQDRETGPYEQYF. CDR3 bases: TGTGCCAGCAGCCAAGATAGGGAGACAGGGCCCTACGAGCAGTACTTC.

The chain couples TRBV11-2 to TRBJ2-7; 7 bases are a match to TRBD1. The ends lost 7 bases at V and 6 bases at J; junction bases unmatched: 12. The CDR3 is 14 residues long. Looked up from germline, CDR1 is SGHAT and CDR2 is FQNNGV. This chain's CDR3 is CASNPGTALFEQYF. CDR3 sequence (DNA): TGTGCCAGCAACCCCGGGACAGCCCTCTTCGAGCAGTACTTC.

The rearrangement uses TRBV18 and TRBJ2-3; no clear D. The germline CDR1 and CDR2 sequences are KGHSH and LQKENI. CDR3 length equals 13 residues. Trimming took off 2 bases at V and 0 bases at J, with 3 bases between the two ends. The CDR3 reads CASSPDSTDTQYF. CDR3 DNA: TGTGCCAGCTCACCAGACAGCACAGATACGCAGTATTTT.

The chain employs TRBV11-2 and TRBJ2-6; TRBD2 might be the D (5 bases). There are 16 residues in the CDR3. Trimming pared 1 base from V and 1 base from J, leaving 8 bases between. Germline assignment: CDR1 SGHAT and CDR2 FQNNGV. This CDR3 is CASSLVGDSGANVLTF. The CDR3 DNA sequence: TGTGCCAGCAGCTTAGTCGGGGATTCTGGGGCCAACGTCCTGACTTTC. The full variable domain, its missing parts supplied by reference TRBV11-2 and TRBJ2-6, is EAGVAQSPRYKIIEKRQSVAFWCNPISGHATLYWYQQILGQGPKLLIQFQNNGVVDDSQLPKDRFSAERLKGVDSTLKIQPAKLEDSAVYLCASSLVGDSGANVLTFGAGSRLTVL.

The V call is TRBV10-3, the J call TRBJ1-1; no clear D gene. The CDR3 consists of 14 residues. Trimming shortened V by 0 bases and J by 5 bases, and 10 bases separated the two germline ends. Germline CDR1 is ENHRY and CDR2 is SYGVKD. In nucleotides, the CDR3 is TGTGCCATCAGTGAGTCCTACAGTGGAACTGAAGCTTTCTTT. Protein sequence: CAISESYSGTEAFF.